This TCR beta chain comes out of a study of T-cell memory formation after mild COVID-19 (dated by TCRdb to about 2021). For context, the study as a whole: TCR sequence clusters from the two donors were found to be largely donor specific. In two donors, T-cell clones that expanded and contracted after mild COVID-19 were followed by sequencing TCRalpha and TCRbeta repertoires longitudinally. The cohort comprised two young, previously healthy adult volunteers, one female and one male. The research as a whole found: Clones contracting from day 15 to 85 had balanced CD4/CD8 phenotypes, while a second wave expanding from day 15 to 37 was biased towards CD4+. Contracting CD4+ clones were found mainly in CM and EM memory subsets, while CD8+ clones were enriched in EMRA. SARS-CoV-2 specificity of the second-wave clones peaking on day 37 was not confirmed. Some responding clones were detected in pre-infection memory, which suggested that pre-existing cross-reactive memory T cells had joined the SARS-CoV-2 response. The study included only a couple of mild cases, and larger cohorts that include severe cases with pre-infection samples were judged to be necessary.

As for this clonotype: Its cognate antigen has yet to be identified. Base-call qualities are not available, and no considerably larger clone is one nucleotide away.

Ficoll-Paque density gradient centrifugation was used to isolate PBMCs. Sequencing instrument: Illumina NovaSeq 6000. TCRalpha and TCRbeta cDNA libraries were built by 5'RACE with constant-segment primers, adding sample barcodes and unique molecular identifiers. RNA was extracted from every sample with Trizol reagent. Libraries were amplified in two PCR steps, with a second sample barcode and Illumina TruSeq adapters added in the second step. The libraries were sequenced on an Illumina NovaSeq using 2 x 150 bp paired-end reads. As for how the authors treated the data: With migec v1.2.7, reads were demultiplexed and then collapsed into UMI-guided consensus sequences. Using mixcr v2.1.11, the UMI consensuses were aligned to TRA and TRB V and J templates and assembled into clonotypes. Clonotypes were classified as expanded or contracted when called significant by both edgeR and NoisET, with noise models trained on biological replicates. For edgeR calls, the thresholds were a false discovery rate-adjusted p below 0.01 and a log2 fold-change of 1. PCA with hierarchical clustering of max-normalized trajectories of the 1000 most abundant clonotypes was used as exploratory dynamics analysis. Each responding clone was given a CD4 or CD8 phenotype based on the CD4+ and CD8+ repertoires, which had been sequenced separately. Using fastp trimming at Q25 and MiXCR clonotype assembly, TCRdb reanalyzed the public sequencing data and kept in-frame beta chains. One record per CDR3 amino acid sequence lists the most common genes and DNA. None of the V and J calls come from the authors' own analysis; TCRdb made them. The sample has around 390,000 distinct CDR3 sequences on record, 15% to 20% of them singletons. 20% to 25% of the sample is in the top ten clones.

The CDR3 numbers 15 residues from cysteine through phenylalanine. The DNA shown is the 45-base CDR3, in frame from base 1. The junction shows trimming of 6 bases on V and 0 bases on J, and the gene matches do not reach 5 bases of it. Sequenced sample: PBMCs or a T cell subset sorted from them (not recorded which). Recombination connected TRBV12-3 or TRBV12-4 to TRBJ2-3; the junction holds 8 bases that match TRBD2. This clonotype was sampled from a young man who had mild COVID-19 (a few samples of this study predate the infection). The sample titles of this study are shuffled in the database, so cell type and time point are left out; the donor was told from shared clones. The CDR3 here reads CASSHSGMSTDTQYF. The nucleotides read TGTGCCAGCAGCCATAGCGGGATGAGCACAGATACGCAGTATTTT.